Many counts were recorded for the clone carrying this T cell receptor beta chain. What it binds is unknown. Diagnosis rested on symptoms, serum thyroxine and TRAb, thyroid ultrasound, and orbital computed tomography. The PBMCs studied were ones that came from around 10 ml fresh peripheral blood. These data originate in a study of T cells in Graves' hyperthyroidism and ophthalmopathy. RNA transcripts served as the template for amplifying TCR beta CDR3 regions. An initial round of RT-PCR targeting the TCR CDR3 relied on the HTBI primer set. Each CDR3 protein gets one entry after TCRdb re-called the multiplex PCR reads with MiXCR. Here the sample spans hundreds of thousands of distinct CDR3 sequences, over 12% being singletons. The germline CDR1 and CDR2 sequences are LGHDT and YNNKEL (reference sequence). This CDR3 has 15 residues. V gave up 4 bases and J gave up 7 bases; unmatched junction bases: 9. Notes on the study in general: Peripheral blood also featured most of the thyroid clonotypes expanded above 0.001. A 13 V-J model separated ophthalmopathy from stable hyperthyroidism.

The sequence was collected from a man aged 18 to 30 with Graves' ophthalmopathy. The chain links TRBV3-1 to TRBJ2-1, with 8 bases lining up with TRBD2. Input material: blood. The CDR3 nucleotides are TGTGCCAGCAGCCGTTTAGCGGGGAGAGGTAATGAGCAGTTCTTC. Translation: CASSRLAGRGNEQFF.